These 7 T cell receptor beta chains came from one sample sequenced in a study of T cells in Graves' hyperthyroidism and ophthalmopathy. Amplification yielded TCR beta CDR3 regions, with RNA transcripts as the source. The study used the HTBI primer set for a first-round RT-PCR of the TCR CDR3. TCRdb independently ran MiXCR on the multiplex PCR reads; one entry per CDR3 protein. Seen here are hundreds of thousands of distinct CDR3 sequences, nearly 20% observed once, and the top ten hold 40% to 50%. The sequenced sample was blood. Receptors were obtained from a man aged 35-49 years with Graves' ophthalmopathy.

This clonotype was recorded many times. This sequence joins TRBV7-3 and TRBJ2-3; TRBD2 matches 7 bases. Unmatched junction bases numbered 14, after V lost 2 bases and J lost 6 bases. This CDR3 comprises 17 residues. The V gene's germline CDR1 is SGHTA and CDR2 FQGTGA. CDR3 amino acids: CASSLGSFTSATDTQYF. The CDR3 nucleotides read TGTGCCAGCAGCTTAGGAAGTTTTACTAGCGCGACGGATACGCAGTATTTT.

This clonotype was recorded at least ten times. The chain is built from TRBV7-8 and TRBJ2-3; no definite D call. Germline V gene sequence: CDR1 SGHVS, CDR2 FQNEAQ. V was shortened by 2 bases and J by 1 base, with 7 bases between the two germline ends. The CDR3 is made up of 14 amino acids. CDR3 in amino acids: CASSLRSGTDTQYF. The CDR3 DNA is TGTGCCAGCAGCTTAAGGAGCGGCACAGATACGCAGTATTTT. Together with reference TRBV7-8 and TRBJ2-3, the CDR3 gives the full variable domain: GAGVSQSPRYKVAKRGQDVALRCDPISGHVSLFWYQQALGQGPEFLTYFQNEAQLDKSGLPSDRFFAERPEGSVSTLKIQRTQQEDSAVYLCASSLRSGTDTQYFGPGTRLTVL.

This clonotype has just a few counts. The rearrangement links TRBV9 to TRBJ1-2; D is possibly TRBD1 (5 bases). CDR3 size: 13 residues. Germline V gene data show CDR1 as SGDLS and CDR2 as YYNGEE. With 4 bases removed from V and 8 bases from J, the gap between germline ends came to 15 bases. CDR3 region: CASSSSDRRGYTF. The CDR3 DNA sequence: TGTGCCAGCAGCTCAAGTGACAGAAGGGGCTACACCTTC.

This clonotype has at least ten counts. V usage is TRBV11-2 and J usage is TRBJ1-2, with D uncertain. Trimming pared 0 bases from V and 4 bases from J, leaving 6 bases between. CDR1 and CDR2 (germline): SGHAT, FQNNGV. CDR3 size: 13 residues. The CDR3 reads CASSLDPGYGYTF. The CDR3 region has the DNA TGTGCCAGCAGCTTAGATCCGGGCTATGGCTACACCTTC.

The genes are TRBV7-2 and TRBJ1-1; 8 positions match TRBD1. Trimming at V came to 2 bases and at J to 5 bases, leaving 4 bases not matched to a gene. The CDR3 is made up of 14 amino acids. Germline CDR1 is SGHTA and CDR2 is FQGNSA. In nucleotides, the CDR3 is TGTGCCAGCAGCTTACTACAGGGGGATACTGAAGCTTTCTTT. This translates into CASSLLQGDTEAFF. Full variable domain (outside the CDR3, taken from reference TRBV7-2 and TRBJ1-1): GAGVSQSPSNKVTEKGKDVELRCDPISGHTALYWYRQSLGQGLEFLIYFQGNSAPDKSGLPSDRFSAERTGGSVSTLTIQRTQQEDSAVYLCASSLLQGDTEAFFGQGTRLTVV.

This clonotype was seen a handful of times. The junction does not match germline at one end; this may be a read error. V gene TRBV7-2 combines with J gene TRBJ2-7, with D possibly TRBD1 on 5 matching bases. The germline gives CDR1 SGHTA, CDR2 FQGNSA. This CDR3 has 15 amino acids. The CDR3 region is CASSLEAGFIYEQYF. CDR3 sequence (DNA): TGTGCCAGCAGTTTAGAGGCAGGGTTCATCTACGAGCAGTACTTC.

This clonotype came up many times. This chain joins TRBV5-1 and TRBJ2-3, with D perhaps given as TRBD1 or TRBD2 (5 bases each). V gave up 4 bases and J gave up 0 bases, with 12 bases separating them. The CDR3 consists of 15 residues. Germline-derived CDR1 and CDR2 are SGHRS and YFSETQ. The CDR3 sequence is CASSGDGVSTDTQYF. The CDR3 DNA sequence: TGCGCCAGCAGCGGGGACGGGGTTAGCACAGATACGCAGTATTTT.